Shown below are 15 T cell receptor beta chains from a single sample sequenced in a study of T cell responses to AZD1222 COVID-19 vaccine. Clones were read by immunoSEQ multiplex PCR, and TCRdb kept only the in-frame ones, dropping some. This table holds around 76,000 clones, around 83% found once. The source was peripheral blood, collected on day 0 of AZD1222 vaccination. The receptors derive from an adult in good health.

CDR3 amino acids: CASSEVGGNTNEKLFF. The CDR3 DNA sequence: TGCGCCAGCAGTGAGGTCGGCGGGAACACTAATGAAAAACTGTTTTTT. The J gene is TRBJ1-4, the V gene TRBV10-1; D remains ambiguous. V lost 2 bases to trimming and J lost 2 bases, with 12 bases between them. Germline CDR1 reads WNHNN; CDR2 reads SYGVQD (reference sequence). This CDR3 is built from 16 residues.

The rearrangement links TRBV7-9 to TRBJ1-5, with D unclear. The germline gives CDR1 SEHNR, CDR2 FQNEAQ (reference sequence). V was pared by 3 bases and J by 7 bases, with 7 bases between. The CDR3 sequence is 12 residues long. This chain's CDR3 is CASSFLGQPQHF. The CDR3 DNA is TGTGCCAGCAGCTTTTTAGGCCAGCCCCAGCATTTT. Using reference TRBV7-9 and TRBJ1-5 for the parts outside the CDR3, the full variable domain is DTGVSQNPRHKITKRGQNVTFRCDPISEHNRLYWYRQTLGQGPEFLTYFQNEAQLEKSRLLSDRFSAERPKGSFSTLEIQRTEQGDSAMYLCASSFLGQPQHFGDGTRLSIL.

This sequence joins TRBV3-1 (or the pseudogene TRBV3-2) and TRBJ2-2, with TRBD1 matching 9 bases. Trimming at V came to 3 bases and at J to 6 bases, leaving 5 bases not matched to a gene. This CDR3 spans 15 amino acids. Germline loops: CDR1 LGHDT, CDR2 YNNKEL (reference sequence). Written as DNA, the CDR3 is TGTGCCAGCAGCCAGACGGGACAGGGTTCCGGGGAGCTGTTTTTT. It encodes CASSQTGQGSGELFF.

The V and J genes are TRBV28 and TRBJ1-2, with D possibly being TRBD1 (5 bases). This CDR3 has 12 amino acids. V lost 7 bases to trimming and J lost 6 bases, with 12 bases between them. Germline V CDR1 and CDR2: MDHEN, SYDVKM. DNA of the CDR3: TGTGCCAGCACGCGGGGGTCCCATGGCTACACCTTC. Its translation: CASTRGSHGYTF.

The rearrangement joins TRBV19 to TRBJ1-5, with D possibly TRBD1 on 6 matching bases. CDR1 is LNHDA and CDR2 is SQIVND in the germline V gene (reference sequence). V shed 5 bases and J shed 0 bases, with 11 bases lying between them. CDR3 length: 15 amino acids. CDR3 in amino acids: CASSLDSNSNQPQHF. The CDR3 DNA sequence: TGTGCCAGTAGTCTGGACAGCAATAGCAATCAGCCCCAGCATTTT.

This sequence joins TRBV7-2 and TRBJ1-1; D ambiguous. This CDR3 is 18 amino acids long. Germline values: CDR1 SGHTA, CDR2 FQGNSA. V lost 0 bases and J 0 bases, leaving 17 bases between the germline ends. The CDR3 is CASSLAGLGWGLNTEAFF. The DNA of the CDR3 is TGTGCCAGCAGCTTAGCCGGCCTAGGGTGGGGTTTGAACACTGAAGCTTTCTTT.

The chain joins TRBV3-1 (or the pseudogene TRBV3-2) to TRBJ1-2; 11 bases fit TRBD1. Germline assignment: CDR1 LGHDT and CDR2 YNNKEL (reference sequence). Germline trimming cut 1 base from V and 8 bases from J; bases unmatched to any gene: 9. The CDR3 runs 16 residues. CDR3 bases: TGTGCCAGCAGCCAAGCCTCCGGACAGGGGGCTCGGGGCTACACCTTC. Its translation: CASSQASGQGARGYTF.

The chain has TRBV20-1 and TRBJ2-6; no clear D. Germline V lookup: CDR1 DFQATT, CDR2 SNEGSKA (reference sequence). This CDR3 has 13 residues. Trimming shortened V by 3 bases and J by 0 bases, and 3 bases separated the two germline ends. The CDR3 nucleotides are TGCAGTGCTAGTTCCTCTGGGGCCAACGTCCTGACTTTC. Translation gives CSASSSGANVLTF.

The chain recombines TRBV5-5 with TRBJ2-3, with D tentatively TRBD2 (5 bases). This CDR3 comprises 15 residues. CDR1 and CDR2 (germline): SGHKS, YYEKEE (reference sequence). V was cut by 5 bases and J by 4 bases, with 17 bases left in between. CDR3 sequence reads: CASRSTVGSPDTQYF. The CDR3 nucleotides read TGTGCCAGCAGGTCCACAGTGGGGAGCCCAGATACGCAGTATTTT.

The chain combines TRBV5-8 with TRBJ2-5; D is tentatively TRBD1 or TRBD2 (6 bases each). Trimming removed 4 bases from V and 3 bases from J, with 13 bases in between. The CDR3 covers 14 residues. The germline V gene encodes CDR1 SGHTS and CDR2 YDEGEE. DNA for the CDR3: TGTGCCAGCAGCCGAAGGGGGGCGAAAGAGACCCAGTACTTC. It yields the protein CASSRRGAKETQYF.

V usage is TRBV25-1 and J usage is TRBJ1-3; 9 bases are a match to TRBD1. Germline trimming cut 6 bases from V and 7 bases from J; bases unmatched to any gene: 1. CDR3 length: 12 residues. Germline loops: CDR1 MGHDK, CDR2 SYGVNS. The CDR3 DNA reads TGTGCCAGCAGCACAGGGGGCAACACCATATATTTT. This sequence encodes CASSTGGNTIYF.

The rearrangement joins TRBV11-2 to TRBJ2-5; D could derive from TRBD1 or TRBD2 (6 bases each). CDR1 is SGHAT, CDR2 FQNNGV, per germline. V lost 1 base and J lost 7, with 13 bases in between. The CDR3 runs 14 residues. The DNA for the CDR3 is TGTGCCAGCAGCTTAGTAAGGAGGGGGAGGACCCAGTACTTC. This codes for CASSLVRRGRTQYF.

V gene TRBV6-5 combines with J gene TRBJ1-2, with D unclear. The CDR3 extends over 14 amino acids. CDR1 MNHEY and CDR2 SVGAGI come from the germline V gene. The V end was cut by 2 bases, the J end by 7 bases, with 14 bases between. The CDR3, as DNA: TGTGCCAGCAGTTACCTCACAAGCCAGTCTGGCTACACCTTC. Translating it yields CASSYLTSQSGYTF.

J is TRBJ1-1 and V is TRBV10-1; TRBD1 is a possible D gene (5 bases). The germline CDR1 and CDR2 sequences are WNHNN and SYGVQD (reference sequence). The CDR3 consists of 13 residues. The CDR3 sequence: CGREPTNCTEAFF. As DNA, the CDR3 is TGCGGCAGGGAACCGACGAATTGTACTGAAGCTTTCTTT.

The chain recombines TRBV19 with TRBJ2-1; 9 positions agree with TRBD2. V lost 9 bases to trimming and J lost 0 bases; unmatched junction nucleotides: 3. Germline V gene data show CDR1 as LNHDA and CDR2 as SQIVND (reference sequence). This CDR3 has 14 amino acids. The CDR3 coding sequence is TGTGCCAGCGGAGCGGGGGGCTCCTACAATGAGCAGTTCTTC. This sequence encodes CASGAGGSYNEQFF.